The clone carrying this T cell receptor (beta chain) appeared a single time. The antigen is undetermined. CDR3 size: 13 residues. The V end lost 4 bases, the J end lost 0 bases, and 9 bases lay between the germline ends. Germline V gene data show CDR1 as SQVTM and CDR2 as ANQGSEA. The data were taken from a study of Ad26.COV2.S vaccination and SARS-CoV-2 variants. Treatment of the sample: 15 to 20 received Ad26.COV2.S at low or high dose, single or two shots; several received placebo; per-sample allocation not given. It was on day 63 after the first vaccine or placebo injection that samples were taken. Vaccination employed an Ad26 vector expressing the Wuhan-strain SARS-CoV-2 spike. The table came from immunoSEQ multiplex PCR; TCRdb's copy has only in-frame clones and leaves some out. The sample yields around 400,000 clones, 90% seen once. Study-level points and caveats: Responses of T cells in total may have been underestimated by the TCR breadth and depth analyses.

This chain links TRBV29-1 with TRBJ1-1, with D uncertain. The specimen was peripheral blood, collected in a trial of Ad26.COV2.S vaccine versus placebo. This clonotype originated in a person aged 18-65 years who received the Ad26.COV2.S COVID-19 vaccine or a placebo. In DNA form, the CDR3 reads TGCAGCGTTGCACAACTCATGAACACTGAAGCTTTCTTT. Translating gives CSVAQLMNTEAFF.